The 24 T cell receptor beta chains presented below share a single source sample, sequenced in a study of T cell repertoires in aging, cancer and after chemotherapy. A mixed TRB-A/B primer pool amplified rearranged TRB by multiplex touch-down PCR. TCRdb analysed the multiplex PCR reads with MiXCR anew, one entry per CDR3 protein. Of some 5,000 distinct CDR3 sequences listed, 20% to 25% are singletons. TCR beta rearrangements were amplified from peripheral blood genomic DNA. The sequenced sample consisted of blood. Receptors were obtained from a human donor in good health. The donor label of this sample is uncertain.

In this sample, this clonotype is medium-sized (0.01 to 0.1%). In DNA form, the CDR3 reads TGTGCCAGCAGCCCTTCTCGACCTACAAAGGCCCGCTCCTACAATGAGCAGTTCTTC. This encodes CASSPSRPTKARSYNEQFF. This chain uses TRBV27 with TRBJ2-1; no definite D call. This CDR3 is built from 19 residues. The V end lost 6 bases, the J end lost 0 bases, and 24 bases lay between the germline ends. The germline V gene encodes CDR1 MNHEY and CDR2 SMNVEV (reference sequence).

This clonotype counts as medium-sized. The chain has TRBV19 and TRBJ1-2, with D perhaps matching TRBD1 (6 bases). The CDR3 sequence is 13 residues long. V dropped 3 bases and J dropped 2 bases, with 7 bases sitting between them. CDR1 and CDR2 (germline): LNHDA, SQIVND (reference sequence). The CDR3 nucleotides read TGTGCCAGTAGTATGCAGGGGAACTATGGCTACACCTTC. Protein product: CASSMQGNYGYTF.

This chain joins TRBV5-1 and TRBJ2-1; no firm D call. CDR1 and CDR2 (germline): SGHRS, YFSETQ. The CDR3 contains 16 residues. Trimming took 2 bases from V and 0 from J, leaving 12 bases between them. This CDR3 reads CASSFPTLSSYNEQFF. CDR3 DNA: TGCGCCAGCAGCTTCCCCACTTTGAGCTCCTACAATGAGCAGTTCTTC.

Relative to its sample, this clonotype is medium-sized (0.01 to 0.1%). The CDR3 coding sequence is TGCAGCTACCCCAGGGACTTCAACCCCTACGAGCAGTACTTC. Its protein product is CSYPRDFNPYEQYF. The J gene is TRBJ2-7, the V gene TRBV29-1, with D possibly TRBD2 on 6 matching bases. The V and J ends lost 8 bases and 2 bases respectively, with 19 bases between them. The CDR3 runs 14 residues. Per the germline V gene, CDR1 is SQVTM and CDR2 is ANQGSEA.

This clonotype was recorded a few times. This clone may be a read error of a much larger clone one base away. This chain connects TRBV28 to TRBJ2-3; no clear D. Germline V gives CDR1 MDHEN, CDR2 SYDVKM. V was pared by 7 bases and J by 2 bases, with 1 base between. The CDR3 extends over 10 amino acids. This chain's CDR3 is CASITDTQYF. The CDR3 coding sequence is TGTGCCAGCATCACAGATACGCAGTATTTT.

In this sample, this clonotype is medium-sized. The chain employs TRBV6-2 or TRBV6-3 and TRBJ2-3; D may match TRBD1 or TRBD2 (6 bases each). V lost 6 bases and J lost 1, with 17 bases in between. Germline CDR1 reads MNHEY; CDR2 reads SVGEGT. The CDR3 loop spans 16 amino acids. The CDR3 is CASSRLDPGGTDTQYF. The CDR3 region has the DNA TGTGCCAGCAGCCGACTAGACCCAGGGGGCACAGATACGCAGTATTTT.

On this clonotype: This may be a read error, as it is one base from a much larger clone. V and J are TRBV10-3 and TRBJ2-7, with 9 nucleotides matching TRBD1. V dropped 10 bases and J dropped 5; count of bases not matched to a gene: 12. The germline V gene encodes CDR1 ENHRY and CDR2 SYGVKD. The CDR3 is 14 residues long. The CDR3 nucleotides are TGTGCCAGAAGGACGAAACAGGGGGCGCACGAGCAGTACTTC. This translates into CARRTKQGAHEQYF.

By share, this clonotype ranks as medium-sized. The rearrangement joins TRBV13 to TRBJ2-7; 8 positions agree with TRBD2. Losses at the gene ends were 5 bases for V and 5 bases for J; bases not matched to a gene: 11. The germline CDR1 and CDR2 sequences are PRHDT and FYEKMQ (reference sequence). This CDR3 is built from 15 residues. Here the CDR3 DNA reads TGTGCCAGCAGCCAAAAGGCGGGGGGCCCTCACGAGCAGTACTTC. Encoded protein: CASSQKAGGPHEQYF.

Judged by abundance, this clonotype is medium-sized. The chain uses TRBV19 and TRBJ1-5; D call uncertain. V was cut by 5 bases and J by 11 bases, with 10 bases left in between. This CDR3 is built from 11 residues. In germline, CDR1 is LNHDA, CDR2 SQIVND (reference sequence). Here the CDR3 reads CASSLPGTQHF. As DNA, the CDR3 is TGTGCCAGTAGTCTCCCCGGGACCCAGCATTTT.

Judged by abundance, this clonotype is medium-sized. V gene TRBV18 combines with J gene TRBJ2-3, with TRBD2 matching over 12 bases. The germline V gene encodes CDR1 KGHSH and CDR2 LQKENI. The ends lost 3 bases at V and 0 bases at J; junction bases unmatched: 7. This CDR3 is built from 18 residues. The CDR3 sequence is CASSPRLAGATSTDTQYF. DNA for the CDR3: TGTGCCAGCTCACCTCGACTAGCGGGAGCGACTAGCACAGATACGCAGTATTTT.

By share, this clonotype ranks as medium-sized. The rearrangement joins TRBV30 to TRBJ1-6; D possibly corresponds to TRBD1 (5 bases). This CDR3 region has 16 residues. V was pared by 1 base and J by 6 bases, with 16 bases between. Germline V gives CDR1 GTSNPN, CDR2 SVGIG (reference sequence). CDR3 nucleotide sequence: TGTGCCTGGAGTGCCCCATGGGGGTCGTCTAATTCACCCCTCCACTTT. It encodes CAWSAPWGSSNSPLHF.

This clonotype is judged medium-sized. The V call is TRBV18, the J call TRBJ2-7; 9 bases are shared with TRBD2. V lost 6 bases and J lost 6; bases outside the gene matches: 3. The CDR3 is 12 amino acids. Germline values: CDR1 KGHSH, CDR2 LQKENI. The CDR3: CASSNSGSEQYF. DNA for the CDR3: TGTGCCAGCTCCAATAGCGGGAGCGAGCAGTACTTC.

About this clonotype: One base away lies a much larger clone, so this may be a sequencing read error. The rearrangement uses TRBV27 and TRBJ2-7; 8 bases map to TRBD1. The CDR3 has 15 residues. Germline V gene data show CDR1 as MNHEY and CDR2 as SMNVEV (reference sequence). With V trimmed by 8 bases and J by 4 bases, 13 bases remained unmatched. CDR3 amino acids: CASGSAGGRVYEQYF. Here the CDR3 DNA reads TGTGCCAGCGGTTCAGCAGGGGGCCGGGTTTACGAGCAGTACTTC.

This clonotype was seen only a few times. The chain is built from TRBV6-1 and TRBJ1-5; perhaps TRBD1 as D (5 bases). The CDR3 spans 17 residues. Trimming removed 1 base from V and 0 bases from J, with 13 bases in between. Germline V gene lookup returns CDR1 MNHNS and CDR2 SASEGT. CDR3 loop: CASSEETGLYSNQPQHF. DNA for the CDR3: TGTGCCAGCAGTGAAGAGACGGGGCTTTATAGCAATCAGCCCCAGCATTTT.

This clonotype ranks as medium-sized. The gene calls are TRBV6-5 and TRBJ1-6; D may be TRBD1 (5 bases). The V end lost 5 bases, the J end lost 7 bases, and 12 bases lay between the germline ends. This CDR3 contains 14 residues. The V gene's germline CDR1 is MNHEY and CDR2 SVGAGI. The CDR3 loop reads CASSLWGVNSPLHF. CDR3 sequence (DNA): TGTGCCAGCAGTCTCTGGGGGGTCAATTCACCCCTCCACTTT.

This clonotype is labeled as medium-sized. The rearrangement joins TRBV15 to TRBJ2-2; 10 nucleotides agree with TRBD2. Losses at the gene ends were 5 bases for V and 6 bases for J; bases not matched to a gene: 12. Germline values: CDR1 LNHNV, CDR2 YYDKDF (reference sequence). The CDR3 is made up of 17 amino acids. CDR3 sequence (DNA): TGTGCCACCAGCGGGCCAACTGGGCTAGCGGGGGCCGGGGAGCTGTTTTTT. As protein: CATSGPTGLAGAGELFF.

In this sample, this clonotype turned up many times. The rearrangement uses TRBV5-1 and TRBJ2-3, with D perhaps matching TRBD2 (6 bases). CDR3 length: 16 amino acids. Looked up from germline, CDR1 is SGHRS and CDR2 is YFSETQ. Trimming cost V 4 bases and J 0 bases, with 15 bases left between them. CDR3 sequence reads: CASSPRTTRSTDTQYF. In DNA, the CDR3 is TGCGCCAGCAGCCCCAGGACTACCAGAAGCACAGATACGCAGTATTTT.

This clonotype qualifies as medium-sized (0.01 to 0.1%). V and J are TRBV29-1 and TRBJ1-6, with D uncertain. This CDR3 is built from 9 residues. V was trimmed by 7 bases and J by 8 bases, leaving 3 bases between them. Germline CDR1 SQVTM, CDR2 ANQGSEA. CDR3 protein: CSAHSPLHF. The CDR3 DNA reads as TGCAGCGCTCATTCACCCCTCCACTTT. Full variable domain (remainder filled in from reference TRBV29-1 and TRBJ1-6): SAVISQKPSRDICQRGTSLTIQCQVDSQVTMMFWYRQQPGQSLTLIATANQGSEATYESGFVIDKFPISRPNLTFSTLTVSNMSPEDSSIYLCSAHSPLHFGNGTRLTVT.

This clonotype is classed as medium-sized. The chain carries TRBV27 and TRBJ1-2, with D possibly TRBD1 on 6 matching bases. The CDR3 has 19 amino acids. The germline V and J ends were trimmed by 6 bases and 0 bases, with 26 bases remaining between them. Germline V gene sequence: CDR1 MNHEY, CDR2 SMNVEV (reference sequence). The CDR3 DNA reads as TGTGCCAGCAGACCCACCTCCCCAGGGGAAAATAGACCTAACTATGGCTACACCTTC. Protein product: CASRPTSPGENRPNYGYTF.

In its sample, this clonotype is medium-sized (0.01 to 0.1%). The V and J genes are TRBV5-4 and TRBJ2-5; D uncertain. This CDR3 region has 12 residues. The germline V and J ends were trimmed by 3 bases and 5 bases, with 8 bases remaining between them. The V gene's germline CDR1 is SGHNT and CDR2 YYREEE (reference sequence). The CDR3 DNA reads as TGTGCCAGCAGCTCACTGGGGGAGACCCAGTACTTC. Residues: CASSSLGETQYF.

J is TRBJ2-7 and V is TRBV7-3, with 8 bases fitting TRBD1. Germline V gene sequence: CDR1 SGHTA, CDR2 FQGTGA. The CDR3 sequence is 15 residues long. Trimming took 2 bases from V and 4 from J; bases not matched to a gene: 7. CDR3 in amino acids: CASSLLSGTGYEQYF. The CDR3 nucleotides are TGTGCCAGCAGCTTACTCTCCGGGACAGGATACGAGCAGTACTTC.

Regarding this clonotype: This may stem from a read error, because a much larger clone lies one nucleotide away. The rearrangement joins TRBV5-4 to TRBJ1-1; D possibly corresponds to TRBD1 (6 bases). The CDR3 is made up of 14 amino acids. CDR1 is SGHNT, CDR2 YYREEE, per germline (reference sequence). Trimming pared 2 bases from V and 5 bases from J, leaving 13 bases between. The CDR3 spells CASSLLGAGTEAFF. The CDR3 region has the DNA TGTGCCAGCAGCTTACTGGGGGCAGGTACTGAAGCTTTCTTT.

The V gene is TRBV6-1, the J gene TRBJ2-3, with 11 bases fitting TRBD2. Unmatched junction bases numbered 5, after V lost 5 bases and J lost 4 bases. The CDR3 sequence is 15 residues long. Germline loops: CDR1 MNHNS, CDR2 SASEGT. The CDR3 spells CASSSGTSGPDTQYF. The CDR3 DNA sequence: TGTGCCAGCAGTTCCGGGACTAGCGGACCAGATACGCAGTATTTT.

This clonotype is labeled as medium-sized (0.01 to 0.1%). V gene TRBV19 combines with J gene TRBJ1-1; no reliable D call. Germline V gene lookup returns CDR1 LNHDA and CDR2 SQIVND (reference sequence). This CDR3 is 11 amino acids long. Trimming stripped 6 bases from V and 12 bases from J, with 14 bases between. As DNA, the CDR3 is TGTGCCAGTAGGGGATTTATAGAGTCTTTCTTT. Its protein product is CASRGFIESFF.